A single sample gave rise to the 17 T cell receptor beta chains below, sequenced in a study of control samples from healthy donors and cancer patients. Produced via immunoSEQ multiplex PCR; TCRdb's table is partial and in-frame only. This table holds 100,000 to 150,000 clones, about nine tenths found once. Material: blood. The source is a man between 18 and 29 years old in good health.

V usage is TRBV10-2 and J usage is TRBJ1-1; possible D gene TRBD1, 6 bases. The CDR3 spans 13 residues. The germline gives CDR1 WSHSY, CDR2 SAAADI. V lost 4 bases to trimming and J lost 8 bases, with 14 bases between them. The chain's CDR3 is CASSAPGAGEAFF. In nucleotides, the CDR3 is TGCGCCAGCAGTGCCCCGGGGGCCGGCGAAGCTTTCTTT.

The chain combines TRBV6-2 or TRBV6-3 with TRBJ1-1, with D perhaps TRBD1 (5 bases). The CDR3 runs to 12 residues. CDR1 is MNHEY and CDR2 is SVGEGT in the germline V gene. V lost 2 bases and J lost 5, with 6 bases in between. The CDR3 sequence: CASSYGATEAFF. The DNA for the CDR3 is TGTGCCAGCAGTTACGGGGCGACTGAAGCTTTCTTT.

This clone was seen a single time. The V gene is TRBV19, the J gene TRBJ1-3, with D perhaps matching TRBD1 (5 bases). Germline lookup yields CDR1 LNHDA and CDR2 SQIVND (reference sequence). CDR3 length equals 13 residues. The germline V and J ends were trimmed by 7 bases and 5 bases, with 12 bases remaining between them. Here the CDR3 DNA reads TGTGCCAGTACTTCTAGGACAAGAAACACCATATATTTT. Translated: CASTSRTRNTIYF.

V is TRBV11-2 and J is TRBJ1-4; 10 positions agree with TRBD1. Germline-derived CDR1 and CDR2 are SGHAT and FQNNGV. J was trimmed by 6 bases and V by 5 bases; bases with no gene match: 3. This CDR3 has 14 amino acids. This chain's CDR3 is CASSPGTGDEKLFF. The CDR3 region has the DNA TGTGCCAGCAGCCCCGGGACAGGGGATGAAAAACTGTTTTTT. Based on the CDR3 plus reference TRBV11-2 and TRBJ1-4, the full variable domain is EAGVAQSPRYKIIEKRQSVAFWCNPISGHATLYWYQQILGQGPKLLIQFQNNGVVDDSQLPKDRFSAERLKGVDSTLKIQPAKLEDSAVYLCASSPGTGDEKLFFGSGTQLSVL.

V usage is TRBV27 and J usage is TRBJ1-5; no reliable D call. V lost 8 bases and J 0 bases, leaving 14 bases between the germline ends. This CDR3 region has 15 residues. Germline V CDR1 and CDR2: MNHEY, SMNVEV (reference sequence). The CDR3 reads CASAPLAASNQPQHF. CDR3 DNA sequence: TGTGCCAGCGCCCCATTGGCAGCTAGCAATCAGCCCCAGCATTTT.

V gene TRBV21-1 combines with J gene TRBJ2-7; no check of the table's D call, TRBD1, against the DNA was made. TRBV21-1 is designated a pseudogene. The CDR3 sequence is 17 residues long. The CDR3 DNA reads TGTGCCAGCAGCACCACAGGAGGGGACAGGACAGGGTACGAGCAGTACGTC. Its translation: CASSTTGGDRTGYEQYV.

The chain combines TRBV2 with TRBJ1-2, with TRBD1 identical over 7 bases. Germline trimming cut 6 bases from V and 1 base from J; bases unmatched to any gene: 8. CDR1 and CDR2 from the germline V gene are SNHLY and FYNNEI. This CDR3 is built from 15 residues. As DNA, the CDR3 is TGTGCCAGCAGCCTCGGGACAGTGCTTAACTATGGCTACACCTTC. Translated, it gives CASSLGTVLNYGYTF.

The chain has TRBV15 and TRBJ2-1; D gene uncertain. V shed 0 bases and J shed 10 bases, with 10 bases lying between them. This CDR3 has 13 residues. Per the germline V gene, CDR1 is LNHNV and CDR2 is YYDKDF (reference sequence). CDR3 in amino acids: CATSRDPSGEQFF. In DNA form, the CDR3 reads TGTGCCACCAGCAGAGATCCGAGTGGCGAGCAGTTCTTC.

This chain connects TRBV5-1 to TRBJ1-2, with D tentatively TRBD1 (5 bases). Trimming removed 4 bases at V and 7 bases at J, with 14 bases between. CDR1 and CDR2 from the germline V gene are SGHRS and YFSETQ. There are 13 residues in the CDR3. CDR3 nucleotides: TGCGCCAGCAGCCAGGGACCGGGGCGTGGCTACACCTTC. Residues: CASSQGPGRGYTF. Variable domain in full (rest from reference TRBV5-1 and TRBJ1-2): KAGVTQTPRYLIKTRGQQVTLSCSPISGHRSVSWYQQTPGQGLQFLFEYFSETQRNKGNFPGRFSGRQFSNSRSEMNVSTLELGDSALYLCASSQGPGRGYTFGSGTRLTVV.

V and J are TRBV11-2 and TRBJ1-6; tentatively, D is TRBD1 (5 bases). Germline loops: CDR1 SGHAT, CDR2 FQNNGV. The CDR3 is 14 amino acids. Trimming pared 3 bases from V and 9 bases from J, leaving 12 bases between. This chain's CDR3 is CASSLQGDGSPLHF. CDR3 sequence (DNA): TGTGCCAGCAGCTTGCAGGGTGACGGTTCACCCCTCCACTTT. The full variable domain, its missing parts supplied by reference TRBV11-2 and TRBJ1-6, is EAGVAQSPRYKIIEKRQSVAFWCNPISGHATLYWYQQILGQGPKLLIQFQNNGVVDDSQLPKDRFSAERLKGVDSTLKIQPAKLEDSAVYLCASSLQGDGSPLHFGNGTRLTVT.

The V and J genes are TRBV11-2 and TRBJ2-3; D is ambiguous. The CDR3 extends over 15 amino acids. Germline-derived CDR1 and CDR2 are SGHAT and FQNNGV. Deletions cut 5 bases from V and 0 bases from J, with 12 bases between. Here the CDR3 reads CASSPPTGSTDTQYF. As DNA, the CDR3 is TGTGCCAGCAGCCCCCCCACGGGCAGCACAGATACGCAGTATTTT.

The genes are TRBV27 and TRBJ2-1, with D possibly being TRBD1 (6 bases). V shed 7 bases and J shed 1 base, with 26 bases lying between them. Germline lookup yields CDR1 MNHEY and CDR2 SMNVEV (reference sequence). The CDR3 has 19 amino acids. The CDR3 here is CASKYYMDSTANSYNEQFF. The CDR3 DNA sequence: TGTGCCAGCAAATATTACATGGACAGTACAGCTAATTCCTACAATGAGCAGTTCTTC.

Only a few counts were recorded for this clone. The V and J genes are TRBV28 and TRBJ2-7; no firm D call. Germline V gene sequence: CDR1 MDHEN, CDR2 SYDVKM. V was clipped by 2 bases and J by 2 bases, with 1 base between them. This CDR3 is 11 amino acids long. Here the CDR3 DNA reads TGTGCCAGCAGTTTAACCTACGAGCAGTACTTC. It encodes CASSLTYEQYF.

This sequence joins TRBV5-1 and TRBJ1-1; TRBD1 might be the D (5 bases). The CDR3 extends over 14 amino acids. Germline values: CDR1 SGHRS, CDR2 YFSETQ. V was clipped by 6 bases and J by 3 bases, with 15 bases between them. In DNA form, the CDR3 reads TGCGCCAGCACCTCCTCACAAGGGGACACTGAAGCTTTCTTT. It is translated as CASTSSQGDTEAFF.

This rearrangement joins TRBV6-5 to TRBJ2-1, with 8 bases lining up with TRBD2. Germline V gene sequence: CDR1 MNHEY, CDR2 SVGAGI. V dropped 7 bases and J dropped 4; count of bases not matched to a gene: 9. This CDR3 spans 15 amino acids. CDR3 DNA: TGTGCCAGCACCAAAAGCGGGGGCCCTTACAATGAGCAGTTCTTC. This gives the protein CASTKSGGPYNEQFF.

V usage is TRBV5-6 and J usage is TRBJ2-1; no reliable D call. V was trimmed by 0 bases and J by 2 bases, leaving 9 bases between them. This CDR3 has 15 amino acids. Per germline, CDR1 SGHDT and CDR2 YYEEEE. As DNA, the CDR3 is TGTGCCAGCAGCTTGGGACTGGCCGCCTACAATGAGCAGTTCTTC. Its translation is CASSLGLAAYNEQFF.

The chain has TRBV2 and TRBJ2-6, with unresolved D. The CDR3 runs 13 residues. CDR1 is SNHLY and CDR2 is FYNNEI in the germline V gene. V lost 7 bases to trimming and J lost 4 bases, with 8 bases between them. CDR3 in amino acids: CASKSTGANVLTF. The CDR3 DNA is TGTGCCAGCAAGAGTACAGGGGCCAACGTCCTGACTTTC.